Listed here are 6 T cell receptor beta chains from one sample, sequenced in a study of early T cells in non-severe SARS-CoV-2 infection. In TCRdb, the 5' RACE reads were re-called with MiXCR into one record per CDR3 protein. Of 80,000 to 95,000 distinct CDR3 sequences detected, over 9% appear once; the ten largest clones hold approximately 7%. What was sequenced was whole blood. The receptors come from an adult who was a healthcare worker with PCR-confirmed SARS-CoV-2 infection or an uninfected control (not recorded which).

This clonotype was seen ten or more times. The chain is built from TRBV20-1 and TRBJ1-1; 7 bases line up with TRBD1. J gave up 1 base and V 1 base, and 3 bases lay outside the gene matches. Germline V lookup: CDR1 DFQATT, CDR2 SNEGSKA (reference sequence). The CDR3 has 14 amino acids. CDR3 sequence (DNA): TGCAGTGCTAGAGTAGGGGGCCCGAACACTGAAGCTTTCTTT. Encoded protein: CSARVGGPNTEAFF.

This clonotype was detected a few times. The rearrangement uses TRBV29-1 and TRBJ1-6, with D uncertain. The CDR3 consists of 13 residues. V lost 5 bases, J lost 10 bases, and 15 bases lay in between. Germline CDR1 reads SQVTM; CDR2 reads ANQGSEA. The CDR3 protein is CSVLMGRDSPLHF. In DNA, the CDR3 is TGCAGCGTTCTGATGGGAAGAGACTCACCCCTCCACTTT.

The chain links TRBV7-3 to TRBJ2-7; D is unclear. Germline V gene lookup returns CDR1 SGHTA and CDR2 FQGTGA. CDR3 length: 14 residues. Trimming took off 1 base at V and 5 bases at J, with 12 bases between the two ends. CDR3 sequence (DNA): TGTGCCAGCAGCTTAAGGCCCGGGTCCAACGAGCAGTACTTC. Translation: CASSLRPGSNEQYF.

This clonotype was seen only a few times. The chain employs TRBV7-2 and TRBJ2-7; no reliable D call. Per the germline V gene, CDR1 is SGHTA and CDR2 is FQGNSA. V lost 5 bases and J 7 bases, leaving 9 bases between the germline ends. This CDR3 has 11 amino acids. CDR3 region: CASSLAWEQYF. The CDR3 DNA is TGTGCCAGCAGCCTCGCGTGGGAGCAGTACTTC. The full variable domain, rest sourced from reference TRBV7-2 and TRBJ2-7, is GAGVSQSPSNKVTEKGKDVELRCDPISGHTALYWYRQSLGQGLEFLIYFQGNSAPDKSGLPSDRFSAERTGGSVSTLTIQRTQQEDSAVYLCASSLAWEQYFGPGTRLTVT.

The rearrangement joins TRBV5-1 to TRBJ2-1, with a tentative D call TRBD2 (5 bases). This CDR3 spans 16 amino acids. V was shortened by 0 bases and J by 4 bases, with 14 bases between the two germline ends. CDR1 and CDR2 from the germline V gene are SGHRS and YFSETQ. CDR3 DNA sequence: TGCGCCAGCAGCTTGGATACTCCCCGGAGGTACAATGAGCAGTTCTTC. Encoded protein: CASSLDTPRRYNEQFF.

This clonotype was recorded at least ten times. This chain connects TRBV29-1 to TRBJ2-5; D unresolved. Germline lookup yields CDR1 SQVTM and CDR2 ANQGSEA. This CDR3 has 12 residues. V dropped 6 bases and J dropped 1 base, with 9 bases sitting between them. Written as DNA, the CDR3 is TGCAGCGTCATTCGTGGCCAAGAGACCCAGTACTTC. This gives the protein CSVIRGQETQYF. Using reference TRBV29-1 and TRBJ2-5 for the parts outside the CDR3, the full variable domain is SAVISQKPSRDICQRGTSLTIQCQVDSQVTMMFWYRQQPGQSLTLIATANQGSEATYESGFVIDKFPISRPNLTFSTLTVSNMSPEDSSIYLCSVIRGQETQYFGPGTRLLVL.